These T cell receptor beta chains were read from a single sample in a study of early T cells in non-severe SARS-CoV-2 infection. TCRdb processed the 5' RACE reads anew with MiXCR; each CDR3 protein has one entry. Of roughly 50,000 distinct CDR3 sequences listed, about 10% are singletons. Material: whole blood. All receptors come from an adult who was a healthcare worker with PCR-confirmed SARS-CoV-2 infection or an uninfected control (not recorded which). The CDR3 runs from the conserved cysteine through the conserved F or W. D genes are given only for firm matches. Some rows mark clone size as missing; the rest say once, few, many or name a class of expanded clone.

abundance	d_gene	v_gene	j_gene	len	CDR3aa	CDR3nt
-	TRBD2	TRBV4-1	TRBJ2-7	16	CASSQAQSAGGYEQYF	TGCGCCAGCAGCCAAGCACAATCAGCGGGAGGCTACGAGCAGTACTTC
few	-	TRBV29-1	TRBJ2-3	13	CSMSQGGTDTQYF	TGCAGCATGAGCCAGGGTGGCACAGATACGCAGTATTTT
-	TRBD2	TRBV13	TRBJ2-3	20	CASSPVGTSGRAFGTDTQYF	TGTGCCAGCAGCCCCGTGGGGACTAGCGGGAGGGCCTTCGGCACAGATACGCAGTATTTT
many	-	TRBV30	TRBJ2-5	11	CAWTPKETQYF	TGTGCCTGGACTCCAAAAGAGACCCAGTACTTC
many	-	TRBV18	TRBJ1-1	14	CASSPANVDTEAFF	TGTGCCAGCTCACCCGCGAACGTGGACACTGAAGCTTTCTTT
many	TRBD1	TRBV5-4	TRBJ2-2	15	CASSSWTGIVGELFF	TGTGCCAGCAGCTCCTGGACAGGGATTGTCGGGGAGCTGTTTTTT
few	TRBD2	TRBV5-1	TRBJ2-7	14	CASSLGGGRYEQYF	TGCGCCAGCAGCTTGGGTGGCGGGAGATACGAGCAGTACTTC
-	TRBD2	TRBV28	TRBJ2-7	15	CASSETNSGRYEQYF	TGTGCCAGCAGCGAGACGAATAGCGGGAGATACGAGCAGTACTTC
-	-	TRBV6-5	TRBJ1-5	15	CASRSGQSRYQPQHF	TGTGCCAGCAGATCTGGACAGTCGAGGTATCAGCCCCAGCATTTT
many	TRBD2	TRBV11-2	TRBJ2-2	14	CASRPSGGAGELFF	TGTGCCAGCAGGCCGAGTGGGGGGGCCGGGGAGCTGTTTTTT
few	-	TRBV5-5	TRBJ1-1	13	CASSTVMNTEAFF	TGTGCCAGCAGTACAGTTATGAACACTGAAGCTTTCTTT
few	TRBD2	TRBV7-9	TRBJ2-1	15	CASSLVGRAGGEQFF	TGTGCCAGCAGCTTAGTCGGGAGGGCCGGCGGTGAGCAGTTCTTC
-	TRBD2	TRBV2	TRBJ2-1	16	CASSEEETSGSNEQFF	TGTGCCAGCAGTGAAGAGGAGACTAGCGGGAGTAATGAGCAGTTCTTC
medium-sized	TRBD1	TRBV7-9	TRBJ1-6	17	CASSLHDRGGSGSPLHF	TGTGCCAGCAGCTTACATGACAGGGGTGGTTCAGGTTCACCCCTCCACTTT
many	-	TRBV28	TRBJ1-2	14	CASSSGTQAYGYTF	TGTGCCAGCAGCTCCGGGACACAGGCCTATGGCTACACCTTC
many	-	TRBV3-1	TRBJ1-1	15	CASSHVPQAATEAFF	TGTGCCAGCAGCCATGTTCCTCAGGCGGCCACTGAAGCTTTCTTT
-	-	TRBV7-8	TRBJ2-3	13	CASSLLRPDTQYF	TGTGCCAGCAGCTTATTGAGACCAGATACGCAGTATTTT
few	TRBD1	TRBV12-3/TRBV12-4	TRBJ2-1	16	CASSSGQTFSYNEQFF	TGTGCCAGCAGTTCGGGACAGACCTTTTCCTACAATGAGCAGTTCTTC
-	TRBD1	TRBV10-3	TRBJ2-7	13	CAIRGQEIYEQYF	TGTGCCATCAGGGGACAGGAGATATACGAGCAGTACTTC
-	TRBD2	TRBV20-1	TRBJ2-3	15	CSARDAGGPGDTQYF	TGCAGTGCTAGAGATGCGGGAGGGCCTGGGGATACGCAGTATTTT
many	-	TRBV29-1	TRBJ2-7	13	CSVRRTGAYEQYF	TGCAGCGTCCGAAGGACTGGCGCCTACGAGCAGTACTTC
many	-	TRBV29-1	TRBJ1-1	15	CSAWGETKSGTEAFF	TGCAGCGCCTGGGGTGAGACAAAGTCGGGCACTGAAGCTTTCTTT
-	TRBD2	TRBV2	TRBJ2-7	16	CASRDELAGGPYEQYF	TGTGCCAGCAGAGACGAACTAGCGGGAGGGCCTTACGAGCAGTACTTC
many	TRBD1	TRBV20-1	TRBJ2-3	16	CSARDLDRGEVDTQYF	TGCAGTGCTAGAGATCTGGACAGGGGAGAGGTAGATACGCAGTATTTT
-	-	TRBV5-4	TRBJ2-7	13	CASSSGQSYEQYF	TGTGCCAGCAGTAGTGGACAGTCCTACGAGCAGTACTTC
large	-	TRBV28	TRBJ2-1	14	CASSLSGTNNEQFF	TGTGCCAGCAGTTTATCAGGGACAAACAATGAGCAGTTCTTC
few	TRBD1	TRBV27	TRBJ2-6	17	CASRPGQGRGGANVLTF	TGTGCCAGCAGGCCCGGACAGGGGAGAGGTGGGGCCAACGTCCTGACTTTC
many	-	TRBV11-2	TRBJ1-1	13	CASSLVRNTEAFF	TGTGCCAGCAGCTTAGTACGGAACACTGAAGCTTTCTTT
few	TRBD1	TRBV5-4	TRBJ1-1	14	CASSLDQKDREAFF	TGTGCCAGCAGCTTGGATCAGAAGGACAGGGAAGCTTTCTTT
few	-	TRBV29-1	TRBJ1-2	10	CSAREDGYTF	TGCAGCGCTCGCGAGGATGGCTACACCTTC
many	-	TRBV7-8	TRBJ2-5	9	CASSLNLNF	TGTGCCAGCAGCTTAAATTTGAACTTC
few	-	TRBV28	TRBJ1-5	15	CASSSLRGRGQPQHF	TGTGCCAGCAGTTCCTTGAGGGGAAGGGGGCAGCCCCAGCATTTT
many	-	TRBV5-1	TRBJ2-1	15	CASSLGGSHYNEQFF	TGCGCCAGCAGCTTAGGTGGATCTCATTACAATGAGCAGTTCTTC
many	-	TRBV3-1	TRBJ1-5	13	CASSQATAQPQHF	TGTGCCAGCAGCCAAGCCACAGCTCAGCCCCAGCATTTT
many	-	TRBV5-1	TRBJ1-4	14	CASSRRQLNEKLFF	TGCGCCAGCAGTCGACGACAGCTTAATGAAAAACTGTTTTTT
many	-	TRBV2	TRBJ2-1	12	CASSEGPNEQFF	TGTGCCAGCAGTGAGGGTCCCAATGAGCAGTTCTTC